A selection of T cell receptor beta chains follows, all from one sample in a study of blood T cell repertoires in COVID-19. Assay: immunoSEQ multiplex PCR; the TCRdb copy retains only in-frame clones and omits some. The top ten hold roughly 1.5% of the sample, which has some 120,000 clones, approximately 85% seen once. The sequenced material came from peripheral blood. Receptor source: a man aged 35 to 55 with acute or convalescent COVID-19. Each CDR3 is given with its conserved first and last residue. D genes are given only for firm matches. The size field is filled for only some rows; it gives once, few, many or a size class.

TRBJ2-7,TRBV27,NA,TRBD1,CASSTRQGARYEQYF,TGTGCCAGCAGTACAAGACAGGGGGCGAGGTACGAGCAGTACTTC
TRBJ2-7,TRBV6-5,NA,TRBD2,CATTPPRGGEQYF,TGTGCCACCACACCACCCCGGGGGGGGGAGCAGTACTTC
TRBJ2-2,TRBV27,NA,NA,CASKERGTNTGELFF,TGTGCCAGCAAGGAAAGGGGGACGAACACCGGGGAGCTGTTTTTT
TRBJ2-5,TRBV5-4,NA,TRBD2,CASRSSGGGETQYF,TGTGCCAGCAGGTCTAGCGGGGGCGGGGAGACCCAGTACTTC
TRBJ2-3,TRBV5-6,NA,NA,CASSLVGQLTDTQYF,TGTGCCAGCAGCTTGGTGGGACAACTAACAGATACGCAGTATTTT
TRBJ2-7,TRBV5-8,few,TRBD2,CASRLAGASYEQYF,TGTGCCAGCAGATTAGCGGGGGCCTCCTACGAGCAGTACTTC
TRBJ2-7,TRBV27,once,NA,CASSRDTTYEQYF,TGTGCCAGCAGTCGGGACACCACCTACGAGCAGTACTTC
TRBJ2-1,TRBV7-9,NA,TRBD1,CASSFGQGSSYNEQFF,TGTGCCAGCAGCTTTGGACAGGGGAGCTCCTACAATGAGCAGTTCTTC
TRBJ2-3,TRBV5-1,NA,NA,CASSLGGPTDTQYF,TGCGCCAGCAGCTTGGGGGGGCCCACAGATACGCAGTATTTT
TRBJ1-2,TRBV24-1,NA,TRBD1,CATSDPRVTGGNGYTF,TGTGCCACCAGTGACCCGAGGGTAACAGGGGGTAATGGCTACACCTTC
TRBJ1-5,TRBV18,few,NA,CASSPPGGNQPQHF,TGTGCCAGCTCACCACCCGGGGGCAATCAGCCCCAGCATTTT
TRBJ2-5,TRBV10-2,NA,TRBD1,CASGRTGGETQYF,TGCGCCAGCGGCCGGACAGGGGGCGAGACCCAGTACTTC
TRBJ2-3,TRBV5-6,NA,NA,CASSLPLGRGTDTQYF,TGTGCCAGCAGCTTACCCCTGGGCAGGGGCACAGATACGCAGTATTTT
TRBJ2-3,TRBV6-6,NA,TRBD1,CASISRQGANTQYF,TGTGCCAGCATTTCCCGACAGGGGGCTAATACGCAGTATTTT